This passage covers 17 T cell receptor beta chains from one sample sequenced in a study of T cells in Graves' hyperthyroidism and ophthalmopathy. TCR beta CDR3 regions were amplified from RNA. TCR CDR3 regions were first amplified by RT-PCR with HTBI primers. TCRdb analysed the multiplex PCR reads with MiXCR anew, one entry per CDR3 protein. Of around 200,000 distinct CDR3 sequences in the sample, around 20% were seen once. The sequenced material came from blood. These receptors came from a man between 35 and 55 years old with Graves' hyperthyroidism.

V and J are TRBV28 and TRBJ2-7; TRBD1 matches at 8 bases. CDR3 length equals 13 residues. After removal of 6 bases from V and 5 bases from J, the junction contained 6 bases not matched to a gene. Germline CDR1 reads MDHEN; CDR2 reads SYDVKM. CDR3 in amino acids: CASRGGQGNEQYF. In DNA form, the CDR3 reads TGTGCCAGCAGGGGCGGACAGGGCAACGAGCAGTACTTC.

In its sample, this clonotype was seen a few times. The V call is TRBV19, the J call TRBJ1-1, with a tentative D call TRBD1 (5 bases). This CDR3 comprises 12 residues. V was pared by 0 bases and J by 12 bases, with 11 bases between. CDR1 is LNHDA, CDR2 SQIVND, per germline (reference sequence). This chain's CDR3 is CASSIDPGWTFF. CDR3 nucleotides: TGTGCCAGTAGTATAGACCCAGGGTGGACTTTCTTT.

This chain connects TRBV6-2 or TRBV6-3 to TRBJ1-2; the match to TRBD1 covers 10 bases. This CDR3 has 16 amino acids. Germline V gene data show CDR1 as MNHEY and CDR2 as SVGEGT. With V trimmed by 3 bases and J by 5 bases, 9 bases remained unmatched. In DNA form, the CDR3 reads TGTGCCAGCAGTTATTCCCGGGACAGGGGAGAGTATGGCTACACCTTC. Encoded protein: CASSYSRDRGEYGYTF.

This clonotype showed up just a few times. The chain recombines TRBV18 with TRBJ1-2; maybe TRBD1 (5 bases). Trimming removed 2 bases from V and 5 bases from J, with 9 bases in between. From germline, CDR1 is KGHSH and CDR2 LQKENI. The CDR3 consists of 13 residues. CDR3 nucleotides: TGTGCCAGCTCACCAGACGGGGGATATGGCTACACCTTC. It codes for CASSPDGGYGYTF.

This clonotype was picked up a small number of times. The chain's CDR3 is CASATRDMGYNEQFF. The CDR3, as DNA: TGCGCCAGCGCGACTCGGGACATGGGCTACAATGAGCAGTTCTTC. The chain carries TRBV4-1 and TRBJ2-1, with D possibly being TRBD1 (6 bases). Trimming left V 8 bases short and J 3 bases short, with 17 bases between. Germline-derived CDR1 and CDR2 are MGHRA and YSYEKL. The CDR3 is made up of 15 amino acids.

In this sample, this clonotype turned up many times. The gene calls are TRBV20-1 and TRBJ2-5; 11 bases are a match to TRBD2. Germline V gene sequence: CDR1 DFQATT, CDR2 SNEGSKA (reference sequence). This CDR3 has 16 amino acids. V dropped 1 base and J dropped 2; count of bases not matched to a gene: 6. CDR3 nucleotides: TGCAGTGCTAGAGCGTTACTAGCGGGGGAGCAAGAGACCCAGTACTTC. It translates to CSARALLAGEQETQYF.

The chain is built from TRBV2 and TRBJ1-2; perhaps TRBD1 as D (5 bases). CDR1 is SNHLY, CDR2 FYNNEI, per germline. The V and J ends lost 2 bases and 5 bases respectively, with 21 bases between them. There are 17 residues in the CDR3. The CDR3: CASSERGTTTGEYGYTF. CDR3 nucleotides: TGTGCCAGCAGTGAAAGGGGTACAACCACCGGGGAGTATGGCTACACCTTC.

Of note for this clonotype: A read error may explain this, as a much larger clone is one base away. V usage is TRBV20-1 and J usage is TRBJ2-1; no clear D gene. The V gene lost 1 base and the J gene lost 3 bases, with 13 bases spanning the gap. The germline V gene encodes CDR1 DFQATT and CDR2 SNEGSKA (reference sequence). The CDR3 has 15 residues. The CDR3 bases are TGCAGTGCTAGAGGGACCTCCCTCGGCTACAATGAGCAGTTCTTC. This sequence encodes CSARGTSLGYNEQFF.

Ten or more counts support this clonotype. The J gene is TRBJ2-1, the V gene TRBV6-1, with D possibly being TRBD2 (5 bases). This CDR3 is 15 amino acids long. Germline V lookup: CDR1 MNHNS, CDR2 SASEGT. V dropped 6 bases and J dropped 5 bases, with 17 bases sitting between them. DNA for the CDR3: TGTGCCAGCAGCCCCGAGTGGACTTTAAACAATGAGCAGTTCTTC. This sequence encodes CASSPEWTLNNEQFF.

This clonotype showed up just a few times. V usage is TRBV7-9 and J usage is TRBJ2-5; 10 bases map to TRBD1. With V trimmed by 4 bases and J by 7 bases, 6 bases remained unmatched. CDR3 size: 14 residues. Germline V lookup: CDR1 SEHNR, CDR2 FQNEAQ (reference sequence). CDR3 amino acids: CASSYRQGAGTQYF. CDR3 DNA: TGTGCCAGCAGCTACCGACAGGGGGCCGGGACCCAGTACTTC.

This sequence joins TRBV7-9 and TRBJ1-6; D not certain. CDR3 length: 19 residues. Germline loops: CDR1 SEHNR, CDR2 FQNEAQ (reference sequence). Trimming cost V 5 bases and J 6 bases, with 26 bases left between them. CDR3 loop: CASSDISGRVGRGNSPLHF. The CDR3 DNA is TGTGCCAGCAGCGACATCAGCGGACGGGTAGGGAGAGGTAATTCACCCCTCCACTTT.

This clonotype was recorded at least ten times. The J gene is TRBJ2-1, the V gene TRBV11-2; possibly TRBD1 for D (5 bases). Trimming pared 6 bases from V and 0 bases from J, leaving 12 bases between. Germline V gives CDR1 SGHAT, CDR2 FQNNGV. This CDR3 has 15 residues. Here the CDR3 reads CASRLTVSSYNEQFF. DNA for the CDR3: TGTGCCAGCAGATTGACAGTGAGCTCCTACAATGAGCAGTTCTTC. Full variable domain (missing parts from reference TRBV11-2 and TRBJ2-1): EAGVAQSPRYKIIEKRQSVAFWCNPISGHATLYWYQQILGQGPKLLIQFQNNGVVDDSQLPKDRFSAERLKGVDSTLKIQPAKLEDSAVYLCASRLTVSSYNEQFFGPGTRLTVL.

This clonotype was counted a few times. This chain connects TRBV12-3 or TRBV12-4 to TRBJ2-4; 7 positions agree with TRBD2. With V trimmed by 10 bases and J by 7 bases, 10 bases remained unmatched. The CDR3 has 13 residues. DNA for the CDR3: TGTGCCATCATCCGGACTAGAGAGAACATTCAGTACTTC. Protein: CAIIRTRENIQYF.

This clonotype was counted many times. The chain has TRBV18 and TRBJ1-1; 8 bases are shared with TRBD1. The CDR3 is made up of 15 amino acids. Germline values: CDR1 KGHSH, CDR2 LQKENI. The trim removed 2 bases at V and 5 bases at J, leaving 7 bases unmatched. CDR3 nucleotide sequence: TGTGCCAGCTCACCAATCCGACAGGGGAGGACTGAAGCTTTCTTT. Protein: CASSPIRQGRTEAFF.

This rearrangement joins TRBV28 to TRBJ2-7; unclear D gene. The CDR3 totals 14 residues. Per the germline V gene, CDR1 is MDHEN and CDR2 is SYDVKM. V lost 4 bases to trimming and J lost 0 bases, with 10 bases between them. Written as DNA, the CDR3 is TGTGCCAGCAGTTGGGCGGCCAGCTCCTACGAGCAGTACTTC. Its translation is CASSWAASSYEQYF.

In its sample, this clonotype was seen many times. The rearrangement links TRBV6-2 or TRBV6-3 to TRBJ1-2, with no clear D. Germline lookup yields CDR1 MNHEY and CDR2 SVGEGT. The CDR3 sequence is 13 residues long. V lost 6 bases and J lost 8, with 16 bases in between. CDR3 in amino acids: CASSETTSGGYTF. CDR3 nucleotides: TGTGCCAGCAGCGAAACCACTTCCGGCGGCTACACCTTC.

This clonotype was counted at least ten times. The chain links TRBV5-1 to TRBJ1-5; D uncertain. Germline CDR1 is SGHRS and CDR2 is YFSETQ. The germline V and J ends were trimmed by 4 bases and 0 bases, with 11 bases remaining between them. This CDR3 region has 15 residues. The CDR3 loop is CASSLNGGSNQPQHF. The CDR3 DNA reads as TGCGCCAGCAGCCTGAACGGCGGTAGCAATCAGCCCCAGCATTTT.